Following are 24 T cell receptor beta chains from one sample sequenced in a study of cytomegalovirus exposure and HLA in healthy donors. PCR involved 60 Vbeta and 13 Jbeta primers. Here immunoSEQ multiplex PCR was the method, and the copy in TCRdb shows in-frame clones only, minus some. The sample lists about 120,000 clones; 74% were seen once. The source material was PBMCs. These receptor sequences come from a woman in her forties or fifties in good health and CMV-seropositive.

The V and J genes are TRBV7-2 and TRBJ2-2; TRBD1 agrees at 7 bases. V lost 2 bases and J lost 4; bases outside the gene matches: 4. CDR1 and CDR2 from the germline V gene are SGHTA and FQGNSA. CDR3 length: 15 amino acids. The CDR3 protein is CASSLSTGFTGELFF. CDR3 DNA sequence: TGTGCCAGCAGCTTATCGACAGGGTTCACCGGGGAGCTGTTTTTT.

The chain recombines TRBV19 with TRBJ1-1, with D uncertain. Trimming shortened V by 1 base and J by 4 bases, and 13 bases separated the two germline ends. CDR1 and CDR2 from the germline V gene are LNHDA and SQIVND (reference sequence). This CDR3 spans 15 amino acids. The CDR3 spells CASSIGGAVGTEAFF. The CDR3 coding sequence is TGTGCCAGTAGTATAGGTGGAGCCGTGGGCACTGAAGCTTTCTTT.

V usage is TRBV27 and J usage is TRBJ2-7; D unresolved. This CDR3 comprises 13 residues. Germline CDR1 reads MNHEY; CDR2 reads SMNVEV (reference sequence). Trimming took 0 bases from V and 0 from J, leaving 3 bases between them. The CDR3 nucleotides read TGTGCCAGCAGTTTATCCGGCTCCTACGAGCAGTACTTC. This gives the protein CASSLSGSYEQYF.

The chain recombines TRBV9 with TRBJ2-5, with D unresolved. The V gene lost 3 bases and the J gene lost 2 bases, with 5 bases spanning the gap. This CDR3 is built from 12 residues. CDR1 and CDR2 (germline): SGDLS, YYNGEE. CDR3 DNA sequence: TGTGCCAGCAGCGGACAACAAGAGACCCAGTACTTC. Translated: CASSGQQETQYF. Combining the CDR3 with reference TRBV9 and TRBJ2-5 gives the whole variable domain DSGVTQTPKHLITATGQRVTLRCSPRSGDLSVYWYQQSLDQGLQFLIQYYNGEERAKGNILERFSAQQFPDLHSELNLSSLELGDSALYFCASSGQQETQYFGPGTRLLVL.

The chain couples TRBV4-1 to TRBJ2-5, with 7 bases fitting TRBD2. With V trimmed by 0 bases and J by 5 bases, 9 bases remained unmatched. Germline V gives CDR1 MGHRA, CDR2 YSYEKL. This CDR3 has 16 residues. This CDR3 reads CASSQDGWGGTETQYF. The CDR3 bases are TGCGCCAGCAGCCAAGACGGGTGGGGAGGGACGGAGACCCAGTACTTC.

This clone was observed a few times. J is TRBJ1-3 and V is TRBV4-1, with 9 bases that match TRBD1. CDR1 and CDR2 from the germline V gene are MGHRA and YSYEKL. This CDR3 spans 18 amino acids. V was clipped by 4 bases and J by 6 bases; unmatched bases: 16. CDR3 residues: CASSRIQGRTGEENTIYF. CDR3 DNA sequence: TGCGCCAGCAGCCGAATTCAAGGGAGGACAGGGGAAGAAAACACCATATATTTT.

This rearrangement joins TRBV11-2 to TRBJ2-7; perhaps TRBD2 as D (5 bases). Trimming left V 0 bases short and J 2 bases short, with 11 bases between. The CDR3 runs to 15 residues. CDR1 and CDR2 from the germline V gene are SGHAT and FQNNGV. CDR3 in amino acids: CASSLELGETYEQYF. CDR3 in DNA: TGTGCCAGCAGCTTAGAGTTGGGAGAGACCTACGAGCAGTACTTC.

This rearrangement joins TRBV6-5 to TRBJ2-1; TRBD1 matches 7 bases. V lost 6 bases and J lost 7; bases outside the gene matches: 6. Germline-derived CDR1 and CDR2 are MNHEY and SVGAGI. The CDR3 loop spans 13 amino acids. CDR3 sequence (DNA): TGTGCCAGCAGCTTACGGACAGGTAATGAGCAGTTCTTC. This codes for CASSLRTGNEQFF.

This rearrangement joins TRBV5-1 to TRBJ1-1; TRBD1 matches at 7 bases. J was trimmed by 3 bases and V by 4 bases; bases with no gene match: 6. The CDR3 covers 14 residues. The germline CDR1 and CDR2 sequences are SGHRS and YFSETQ. CDR3 nucleotides: TGCGCCAGCAGCAAGGGGGCTGGGGACACTGAAGCTTTCTTT. Translation: CASSKGAGDTEAFF. Variable domain in full (rest from reference TRBV5-1 and TRBJ1-1): KAGVTQTPRYLIKTRGQQVTLSCSPISGHRSVSWYQQTPGQGLQFLFEYFSETQRNKGNFPGRFSGRQFSNSRSEMNVSTLELGDSALYLCASSKGAGDTEAFFGQGTRLTVV.

The chain uses TRBV2 and TRBJ2-7, with D possibly being TRBD1 (6 bases). V lost 6 bases and J lost 4, with 10 bases in between. Germline V gene sequence: CDR1 SNHLY, CDR2 FYNNEI. The CDR3 sequence is 12 residues long. CDR3 DNA: TGTGCCAGCAGCGAGGACAGATACGAGCAGTACTTC. Residues: CASSEDRYEQYF.

The V gene is TRBV21-1, the J gene TRBJ2-3; the table's D call of TRBD1 was not tested on the DNA. TRBV21-1 is listed as a pseudogene. There are 17 residues in the CDR3. CDR3 bases: TGTGCCAGCAGCAAAAGGTGGGACAGGAAGCCCACAGATACGCAGTATTTT. Translated, it gives CASSKRWDRKPTDTQYF.

The chain is built from TRBV6-6 and TRBJ2-5, with unresolved D. The CDR3 loop spans 15 amino acids. The germline CDR1 and CDR2 sequences are MNHNY and SVGAGI (reference sequence). With 8 bases removed from V and 0 bases from J, the gap between germline ends came to 16 bases. This chain's CDR3 is CASSKQGEYQETQYF. CDR3 nucleotide sequence: TGTGCCAGCTCAAAACAAGGAGAGTACCAAGAGACCCAGTACTTC.

The chain recombines TRBV7-2 with TRBJ2-7; D might be TRBD1 (5 bases). CDR1 and CDR2 from the germline V gene are SGHTA and FQGNSA. This CDR3 is built from 15 residues. Trimming stripped 2 bases from V and 2 bases from J, with 13 bases between. The CDR3 nucleotides are TGTGCCAGCAGCTTATTAGGGGTAGGGACCTACGAGCAGTACTTC. Its protein is CASSLLGVGTYEQYF.

This clone has only a few counts. The chain employs TRBV18 and TRBJ1-5, with 7 nucleotides matching TRBD1. The ends lost 3 bases at V and 3 bases at J; junction bases unmatched: 5. Germline CDR1 reads KGHSH; CDR2 reads LQKENI. The CDR3 extends over 15 amino acids. Written as DNA, the CDR3 is TGTGCCAGCTCACCGGTAACAGGGGACAATCAGCCCCAGCATTTT. This codes for CASSPVTGDNQPQHF.

This clone showed up just a few times. This rearrangement joins TRBV27 to TRBJ2-5, with 9 bases fitting TRBD1. The germline gives CDR1 MNHEY, CDR2 SMNVEV (reference sequence). This CDR3 comprises 16 residues. V lost 6 bases to trimming and J lost 3 bases; unmatched junction nucleotides: 11. CDR3 nucleotide sequence: TGTGCCAGCAGAAACACACCGGGACAGGGTAAAGAGACCCAGTACTTC. It codes for CASRNTPGQGKETQYF.

The rearrangement links TRBV7-2 to TRBJ1-5; 8 nucleotides align to TRBD1. V gave up 3 bases and J gave up 3 bases; unmatched junction bases: 4. Germline-derived CDR1 and CDR2 are SGHTA and FQGNSA. The CDR3 contains 15 residues. CDR3 bases: TGTGCCAGCAGCTTGGGGGGACAGGACAATCAGCCCCAGCATTTT. Translating it yields CASSLGGQDNQPQHF.

In the case of this clone: No conserved phenylalanine or tryptophan ends this CDR3, so it is likely a read error. V and J are TRBV11-1 and TRBJ1-1; D remains ambiguous. The V and J ends lost 6 bases and 10 bases respectively, with 12 bases between them. The CDR3 consists of 11 residues. Looked up from germline, CDR1 is SGHAT and CDR2 is FQDESV (reference sequence). CDR3 sequence reads: CASSQLGAAFV. The CDR3 bases are TGTGCCAGCAGTCAATTGGGAGCAGCTTTCGTT.

This clone was counted only a few times. V is TRBV6-5 and J is TRBJ1-2; D uncertain. Germline V gene sequence: CDR1 MNHEY, CDR2 SVGAGI. The V end lost 7 bases, the J end lost 6 bases, and 9 bases lay between the germline ends. The CDR3 runs 11 residues. The CDR3 is CASNGVDGYTF. The CDR3 bases are TGTGCCAGCAATGGAGTCGATGGCTACACCTTC.

The chain carries TRBV7-2 and TRBJ2-2; TRBD2 aligns across 15 bases. The CDR3 is 16 amino acids. Germline V gene data show CDR1 as SGHTA and CDR2 as FQGNSA. Germline trimming cut 5 bases from V and 5 bases from J; bases unmatched to any gene: 3. The CDR3, as DNA: TGTGCCAGCAGCACCGGACTAGCGGGAGGGACCGGGGAGCTGTTTTTT. Translated, it gives CASSTGLAGGTGELFF.

This clone occurred once. This chain joins TRBV4-2 and TRBJ1-2; TRBD1 agrees at 8 bases. This CDR3 spans 17 amino acids. CDR1 is LGHNA and CDR2 is YNFKEQ in the germline V gene. Losses at the gene ends were 1 base for V and 1 base for J; bases not matched to a gene: 8. CDR3 nucleotide sequence: TGTGCCAGCAGCCAAGTCTCCGGGACAGGCTTTAACTATGGCTACACCTTC. Translated, it gives CASSQVSGTGFNYGYTF.

The chain links TRBV6-1 to TRBJ1-2, with 7 bases fitting TRBD1. CDR1 and CDR2 from the germline V gene are MNHNS and SASEGT. The CDR3 is 15 residues long. V was pared by 4 bases and J by 6 bases, with 11 bases of the junction left unmatched. The CDR3, as DNA: TGTGCCAGCAGTGGCCGGGACAGTAAACCGCATGGCTACACCTTC. Its translation is CASSGRDSKPHGYTF.

The rearrangement uses TRBV9 and TRBJ2-3; 10 bases map to TRBD2. This CDR3 contains 16 residues. From germline, CDR1 is SGDLS and CDR2 YYNGEE. V was clipped by 3 bases and J by 11 bases; unmatched bases: 15. The CDR3 spells CASSAKRGGQVGGQYF. In DNA form, the CDR3 reads TGTGCCAGCAGCGCAAAGCGGGGGGGCCAGGTTGGTGGGCAGTATTTT. The variable domain in full, with the rest retrieved from reference TRBV9 and TRBJ2-3, is DSGVTQTPKHLITATGQRVTLRCSPRSGDLSVYWYQQSLDQGLQFLIQYYNGEERAKGNILERFSAQQFPDLHSELNLSSLELGDSALYFCASSAKRGGQVGGQYFGPGTRLTVL.

This clone came up once. The rearrangement joins TRBV6-5 to TRBJ2-5; 7 bases are shared with TRBD2. Trimming cost V 7 bases and J 5 bases; bases outside gene matches: 10. The CDR3 runs 14 residues. Per germline, CDR1 MNHEY and CDR2 SVGAGI. In DNA form, the CDR3 reads TGTGCCAGCACGAGCGCTGGGACTACTGAGACCCAGTACTTC. Its protein product is CASTSAGTTETQYF.

V and J are TRBV27 and TRBJ2-3; 12 positions agree with TRBD2. Unmatched junction bases numbered 4, after V lost 8 bases and J lost 4 bases. Germline V gene sequence: CDR1 MNHEY, CDR2 SMNVEV (reference sequence). The CDR3 loop spans 14 amino acids. In nucleotides, the CDR3 is TGTGCCAGCGGGAGACTAGCGGGAGCAGATACGCAGTATTTT. Its translation is CASGRLAGADTQYF.